The 20 T cell receptor beta chains below come from one sample, sequenced in a study of cytomegalovirus exposure and HLA in healthy donors. PCR amplification relied on 60 Vbeta primers (plus 13 Jbeta primers). Assay: immunoSEQ multiplex PCR; the TCRdb copy retains only in-frame clones and omits some. The table has around 110,000 clones, over 75% seen once; the top ten hold about 4.3%. The sample was PBMCs. Every receptor here comes from a male donor in good health and CMV-seronegative.

About this clone itself: This sample includes further DNA sequences coding for the same CDR3. The chain has TRBV18 and TRBJ2-7, with D possibly being TRBD2 (6 bases). Germline assignment: CDR1 KGHSH and CDR2 LQKENI. Trimming shortened V by 5 bases and J by 7 bases, and 6 bases separated the two germline ends. This CDR3 is 10 amino acids long. CDR3 nucleotide sequence: TGTGCCAGCTCAGGAGGGGAGCAGTACTTC. Protein: CASSGGEQYF.

A few counts support this clone. The chain carries TRBV5-1 and TRBJ1-2, with D possibly matching TRBD1 (5 bases). CDR1 and CDR2 (germline): SGHRS, YFSETQ. The CDR3 is 12 amino acids. Deletions cut 0 bases from V and 7 bases from J, with 7 bases between. The CDR3 DNA is TGCGCCAGCAGCTTGGCCGGGGGTGGCTACACCTTC. Residues: CASSLAGGGYTF.

The V call is TRBV4-1, the J call TRBJ2-5, with D perhaps TRBD2 (5 bases). V lost 0 bases, J lost 7 bases, and 18 bases lay in between. In germline, CDR1 is MGHRA, CDR2 YSYEKL. The CDR3 has 16 amino acids. The CDR3 DNA reads as TGCGCCAGCAGCCAAGATGTCGGGGTTCCTTCGGGGACCCAGTACTTC. It codes for CASSQDVGVPSGTQYF.

V usage is TRBV7-9 and J usage is TRBJ2-1; 13 nucleotides match TRBD2. CDR3 length: 19 residues. Germline lookup yields CDR1 SEHNR and CDR2 FQNEAQ (reference sequence). The V segment lost 5 bases and the J segment 5 bases; nucleotides outside the gene matches: 15. The CDR3, as DNA: TGTGCCAGCAGCCCCCAGCATAGGGGACTAGCGGGACCTAACAATGAGCAGTTCTTC. It translates to CASSPQHRGLAGPNNEQFF.

This sequence joins TRBV6-4 and TRBJ2-3; perhaps TRBD1 as D (6 bases). There are 16 residues in the CDR3. Germline CDR1 is MRHNA and CDR2 is SNTAGT. V was pared by 0 bases and J by 2 bases, with 12 bases between. The CDR3 DNA sequence: TGTGCCAGCAGTGACTCGGGACACCGCGACACAGATACGCAGTATTTT. Its translation is CASSDSGHRDTDTQYF.

The CDR3 bases are TGTGCCTGGCGATCCCCCCCAGGTGATACGCAGTATTTT. Translated: CAWRSPPGDTQYF. This sequence joins TRBV30 and TRBJ2-3, with unresolved D. V shed 5 bases and J shed 6 bases, with 15 bases lying between them. Germline V gives CDR1 GTSNPN, CDR2 SVGIG (reference sequence). The CDR3 spans 13 residues.

CDR3: CSGLEVNEQFF. The CDR3 DNA is TGCAGTGGTCTAGAAGTGAATGAGCAGTTCTTC. V and J are TRBV20-1 and TRBJ2-1; unclear D gene. Germline V gene sequence: CDR1 DFQATT, CDR2 SNEGSKA (reference sequence). The CDR3 spans 11 residues. The V end lost 7 bases, the J end lost 7 bases, and 11 bases lay between the germline ends.

The chain carries TRBV14 and TRBJ1-1; D perhaps matches TRBD1 (5 bases). The CDR3 runs 14 residues. V lost 2 bases to trimming and J lost 3 bases, with 10 bases between them. The V gene's germline CDR1 is SGHDN and CDR2 FVKESK. Here the CDR3 reads CASSQSHRYTEAFF. CDR3 DNA: TGTGCCAGCAGCCAATCCCACAGGTACACTGAAGCTTTCTTT. Variable domain in full (rest from reference TRBV14 and TRBJ1-1): EAGVTQFPSHSVIEKGQTVTLRCDPISGHDNLYWYRRVMGKEIKFLLHFVKESKQDESGMPNNRFLAERTGGTYSTLKVQPAELEDSGVYFCASSQSHRYTEAFFGQGTRLTVV.

The chain recombines TRBV21-1 with TRBJ1-4. TRBV21-1 has pseudogene status. CDR3 size: 15 residues. The CDR3 region is CASSGRGPLAEKLFF. For the CDR3, the DNA is TGTGCCAGCAGCGGGAGGGGCCCGCTGGCTGAAAAACTGTTTTTT.

In this sample, this clone turned up a few times. The V and J genes are TRBV14 and TRBJ2-7; D call uncertain. The V end was cut by 2 bases, the J end by 4 bases, with 9 bases between. The CDR3 length is 13 residues. Per the germline V gene, CDR1 is SGHDN and CDR2 is FVKESK. Written as DNA, the CDR3 is TGTGCCAGCAGCCAACGCCTAGATTACGAGCAGTACTTC. This sequence encodes CASSQRLDYEQYF.

This clone appeared a few times. CDR3 region: CASSLTEGRDEQYF. Written as DNA, the CDR3 is TGCGCCAGCAGCTTGACGGAGGGTCGGGACGAGCAGTACTTC. J is TRBJ2-7 and V is TRBV5-1, with a tentative D call TRBD2 (6 bases). The V end was cut by 1 base, the J end by 5 bases, with 13 bases between. Germline V CDR1 and CDR2: SGHRS, YFSETQ. This CDR3 contains 14 residues.

This chain joins TRBV4-1 and TRBJ2-5; D remains ambiguous. Trimming left V 3 bases short and J 5 bases short, with 13 bases between. This CDR3 comprises 14 residues. The germline gives CDR1 MGHRA, CDR2 YSYEKL. The CDR3 is CASSQSSVRETQYF. The CDR3 DNA is TGCGCCAGCAGCCAGAGCAGCGTGAGGGAGACCCAGTACTTC.

The sample holds a few counts of this clone. The gene calls are TRBV25-1 and TRBJ1-1; TRBD1 agrees at 9 bases. This CDR3 region has 13 residues. In germline, CDR1 is MGHDK, CDR2 SYGVNS. V shed 8 bases and J 1 base; nucleotides not matched to a gene: 2. The CDR3 loop reads CASRDRENTEAFF. CDR3 DNA: TGTGCCAGCCGGGACAGGGAGAACACTGAAGCTTTCTTT.

The chain carries TRBV28 and TRBJ1-1; D call uncertain. Trimming removed 6 bases at V and 0 bases at J, with 8 bases between. From germline, CDR1 is MDHEN and CDR2 SYDVKM. This CDR3 has 13 residues. CDR3 DNA sequence: TGTGCCAGCAGCTCAGATATGAACACTGAAGCTTTCTTT. It is translated as CASSSDMNTEAFF.

The genes are TRBV6-4 and TRBJ2-1; D is possibly TRBD1 (6 bases). Germline lookup yields CDR1 MRHNA and CDR2 SNTAGT. CDR3 size: 18 residues. The V and J ends lost 6 bases and 5 bases respectively, with 26 bases between them. Written as DNA, the CDR3 is TGTGCCAGCAGAAACAGGGCGACGGATAAGCTACAAGACAATGAGCAGTTCTTC. This codes for CASRNRATDKLQDNEQFF.

The chain is built from TRBV7-2 and TRBJ2-3; 9 nucleotides match TRBD2. The CDR3 is made up of 15 amino acids. Germline CDR1 SGHTA, CDR2 FQGNSA. V lost 2 bases to trimming and J lost 6 bases; unmatched junction nucleotides: 6. CDR3 coding DNA: TGTGCCAGCAGCTTACCGATAGCGGGAGCCGATACGCAGTATTTT. Amino acid sequence: CASSLPIAGADTQYF.

This clone showed up many times. V gene TRBV6-1 combines with J gene TRBJ1-1, with D maybe TRBD1 (5 bases). The CDR3 has 12 residues. Looked up from germline, CDR1 is MNHNS and CDR2 is SASEGT. The V end lost 7 bases, the J end lost 7 bases, and 13 bases lay between the germline ends. The CDR3 DNA follows: TGTGCCAGCATCCTACTTACAGGTGAAGCTTTCTTT. This encodes CASILLTGEAFF.

The rearrangement links TRBV28 to TRBJ1-2; D not certain. CDR1 and CDR2 (germline): MDHEN, SYDVKM. This CDR3 comprises 14 residues. V lost 3 bases and J 5 bases, leaving 13 bases between the germline ends. The CDR3 protein is CASSFSRLPYGYTF. DNA of the CDR3: TGTGCCAGCAGTTTCTCCAGGCTCCCTTATGGCTACACCTTC.

This sequence joins TRBV4-2 and TRBJ2-5, with 9 bases lining up with TRBD2. CDR3 length: 14 residues. Germline-derived CDR1 and CDR2 are LGHNA and YNFKEQ. V lost 1 base and J lost 5; bases outside the gene matches: 2. The CDR3 sequence is CASSQGTSVETQYF. CDR3 DNA: TGTGCCAGCAGCCAAGGGACTAGCGTTGAGACCCAGTACTTC.

The rearrangement joins TRBV29-1 to TRBJ1-1, with TRBD1 identical over 7 bases. Germline CDR1 reads SQVTM; CDR2 reads ANQGSEA. Trimming cost V 6 bases and J 0 bases; bases outside gene matches: 7. The CDR3 runs to 14 residues. CDR3 in amino acids: CSVRGDSLNTEAFF. The CDR3 nucleotides are TGCAGCGTCCGAGGGGACAGCTTGAACACTGAAGCTTTCTTT.